The clone carrying this T cell receptor (beta chain) was counted at least ten times. The data are from a study of Graves' ophthalmopathy and Graves' hyperthyroidism. Amplification of TCR beta CDR3 regions used RNA transcripts. HTBI primers served in a first-round RT-PCR, which a second-round multiplex PCR followed. Each CDR3 protein gets one entry after TCRdb re-called the multiplex PCR reads with MiXCR. The sample shows roughly 1.1 million distinct CDR3 sequences, about 35% of them seen only once. Germline V CDR1 and CDR2: SQVTM, ANQGSEA. The length of the CDR3 is 16 residues. J lost 1 base, V lost 1 base, and 8 bases had no gene match. Patients with other autoimmune diseases, uncontrolled infections, pregnancy or lactation were excluded.

The chain has TRBV29-1 and TRBJ2-5, with 8 nucleotides matching TRBD2. The sample consisted of peripheral blood or thyroid tissue (not recorded which). The sequence was collected from an adult man with Graves' hyperthyroidism. This chain's CDR3 is CSVEGRSGSRQETQYF. CDR3 bases: TGCAGCGTTGAAGGGAGGAGCGGGAGTCGCCAAGAGACCCAGTACTTC.